The TCR beta chain under discussion was sequenced for a study of T cell responses to AZD1222 COVID-19 vaccine. The table came from immunoSEQ multiplex PCR; TCRdb's copy has only in-frame clones and leaves some out. The data contain about 120,000 clones, around 87% of them singletons. Both about-4-week and about-12-week second-dose recipients were combined. Trimming removed 0 bases from V and 2 bases from J, with 5 bases in between. This CDR3 spans 13 amino acids. Looked up from germline, CDR1 is SGHRS and CDR2 is YFSETQ. The TCR originated in an adult who received the AZD1222 COVID-19 vaccine. This chain links TRBV5-1 with TRBJ1-2; D gene unclear. Sequencing used peripheral blood, obtained 28 days after the second AZD1222 dose. The CDR3 DNA reads as TGCGCCAGCAGCTTGGAAGGGAACTATGGCTACACCTTC. It translates to CASSLEGNYGYTF.